The TCR beta chain under discussion was sequenced for a study of blood T cell repertoires in COVID-19. Background on the study: The analysed material was cDNA or gDNA that came from T cells, B-cell-depleted T cells, or PBMCs.

Original processing notes: Quantification of nucleated cells was approximated via reference gene primer amplification. Repertoires were generated with immunoSEQ multiplex PCR, while TCRdb's copy carries only in-frame clones and drops some. For V, J and clone size, that table is used; D and trimming come from the DNA. The sample contains some 99,000 clones, 70% to 90% of which appear only once. With 6 bases clipped from V and 6 bases from J, the junction kept 5 bases outside the gene matches. The CDR3 loop spans 12 amino acids. Germline CDR1 is ENHRY and CDR2 is SYGVKD. The sequencing sample was made of peripheral blood. The J gene is TRBJ2-7, the V gene TRBV10-3; 7 nucleotides align to TRBD1. This clonotype originated in a human donor with COVID-19, enrolled during active disease. The donor label of this sample is uncertain. The DNA for the CDR3 is TGTGCCATCAGCACTGACAGGGTCGAGCAGTACTTC. Encoded protein: CAISTDRVEQYF.